This T cell receptor (beta chain) was profiled in a study of CD8 T cells in ankylosing spondylitis. The study's findings and limits: There were earlier reports of some motif variants in reactive arthritis synovial fluid and blood. Reportedly, matched ankylosing spondylitis synovial fluid was significantly enriched for disease-linked clones. A TCR beta motif of eight or nine highly homologous variants seemed to mark ankylosing spondylitis blood.

Germline CDR1 SGHAT, CDR2 FQNNGV. Trimming shortened V by 5 bases and J by 5 bases, and 18 bases separated the two germline ends. This CDR3 has 15 amino acids. Details on this clonotype: Its antigen is still unknown.

Library preparation for TCR beta used quantitative 5'-RACE with molecular barcodes. MiXCR, applied by TCRdb to the 5' RACE reads, yields one record per CDR3 protein. The table lists about 480,000 distinct CDR3 sequences, roughly 18% of them singletons. The chain is built from TRBV11-2 and TRBJ1-2; no reliable D call. Sequencing input: blood, either unsorted or a sorted T cell fraction (not recorded which). The sequence was collected from a male donor with ankylosing spondylitis. The CDR3: CASSPVDIRGYGYTF. CDR3 nucleotide sequence: TGTGCCAGCAGCCCGGTCGATATACGAGGGTATGGCTACACCTTC. Full variable domain (rest looked up from reference TRBV11-2 and TRBJ1-2): EAGVAQSPRYKIIEKRQSVAFWCNPISGHATLYWYQQILGQGPKLLIQFQNNGVVDDSQLPKDRFSAERLKGVDSTLKIQPAKLEDSAVYLCASSPVDIRGYGYTFGSGTRLTVV.